The T cell receptor (beta chain) under discussion was sequenced for a study of cytomegalovirus exposure and HLA in healthy donors. CDR3 length equals 12 residues. Germline CDR1 and CDR2: SNHLY and FYNNEI. Trimming shortened V by 10 bases and J by 8 bases, and 17 bases separated the two germline ends. Amplification used 60 Vbeta primers and 13 Jbeta primers. Profiled with immunoSEQ multiplex PCR; TCRdb holds only in-frame clones, not every one. The sample yields 200,000 to 250,000 clones, about 77% seen once. This receptor was obtained from a woman aged 25 to 39 in good health and CMV-seronegative. The source material was PBMCs. The chain couples TRBV2 to TRBJ1-1; D unclear. The DNA for the CDR3 is TGTGCCACCACATATCTGCGGTTAGAAGCTTTCTTT. Translation gives CATTYLRLEAFF.